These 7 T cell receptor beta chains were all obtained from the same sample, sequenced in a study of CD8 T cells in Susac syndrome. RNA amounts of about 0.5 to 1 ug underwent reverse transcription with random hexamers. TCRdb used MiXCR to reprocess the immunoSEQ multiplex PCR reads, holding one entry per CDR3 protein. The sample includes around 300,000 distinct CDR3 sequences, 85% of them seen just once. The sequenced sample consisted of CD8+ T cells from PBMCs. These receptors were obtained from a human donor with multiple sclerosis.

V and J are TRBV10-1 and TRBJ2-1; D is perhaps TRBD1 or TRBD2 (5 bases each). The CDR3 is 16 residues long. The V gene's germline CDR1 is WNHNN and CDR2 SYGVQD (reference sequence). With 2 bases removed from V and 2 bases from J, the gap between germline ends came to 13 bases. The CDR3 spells CASSEVESGPYNEQFF. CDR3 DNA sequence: TGCGCCAGCAGTGAGGTGGAATCGGGGCCCTACAATGAGCAGTTCTTC.

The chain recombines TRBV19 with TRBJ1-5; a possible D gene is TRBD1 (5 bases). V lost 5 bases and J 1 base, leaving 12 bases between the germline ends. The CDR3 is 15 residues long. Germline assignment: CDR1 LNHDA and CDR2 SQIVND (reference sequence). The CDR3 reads CASSWGTYSNQPQHF. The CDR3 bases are TGTGCCAGTAGTTGGGGGACTTACAGCAATCAGCCCCAGCATTTT.

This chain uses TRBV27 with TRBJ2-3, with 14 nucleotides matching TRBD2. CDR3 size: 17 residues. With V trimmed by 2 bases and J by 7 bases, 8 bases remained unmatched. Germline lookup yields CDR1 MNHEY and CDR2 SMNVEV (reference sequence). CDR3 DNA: TGTGCCAGCAGTTTAGGGACTAGCGGGAGTGTTGGCCATACGCAGTATTTT. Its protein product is CASSLGTSGSVGHTQYF.

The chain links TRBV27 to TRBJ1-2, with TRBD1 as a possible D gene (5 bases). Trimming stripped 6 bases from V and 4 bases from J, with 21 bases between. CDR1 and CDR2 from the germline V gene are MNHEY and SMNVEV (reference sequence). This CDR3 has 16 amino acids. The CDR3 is CASSPPGRDPFYGYTF. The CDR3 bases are TGTGCCAGCAGCCCCCCAGGGAGGGACCCTTTCTATGGCTACACCTTC.

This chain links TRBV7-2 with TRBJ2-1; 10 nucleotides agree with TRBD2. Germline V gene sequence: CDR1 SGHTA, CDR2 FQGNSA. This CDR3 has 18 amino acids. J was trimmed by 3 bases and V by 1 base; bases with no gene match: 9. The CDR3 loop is CASSLEARLAGHYNEQFF. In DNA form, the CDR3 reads TGTGCCAGCAGCTTAGAGGCCAGACTAGCGGGCCACTACAATGAGCAGTTCTTC. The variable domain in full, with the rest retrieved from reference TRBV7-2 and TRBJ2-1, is GAGVSQSPSNKVTEKGKDVELRCDPISGHTALYWYRQSLGQGLEFLIYFQGNSAPDKSGLPSDRFSAERTGGSVSTLTIQRTQQEDSAVYLCASSLEARLAGHYNEQFFGPGTRLTVL.

CDR3 in amino acids: CASSSDLSGSSYNEQFF. CDR3 in DNA: TGTGCCAGCAGCTCTGATCTTAGCGGGAGTTCCTACAATGAGCAGTTCTTC. The chain couples TRBV27 to TRBJ2-1, with TRBD2 identical over 9 bases. V shed 6 bases, J shed 1 base, and the junction held 10 bases outside the gene matches. The length of the CDR3 is 17 residues. Germline V gene sequence: CDR1 MNHEY, CDR2 SMNVEV (reference sequence).

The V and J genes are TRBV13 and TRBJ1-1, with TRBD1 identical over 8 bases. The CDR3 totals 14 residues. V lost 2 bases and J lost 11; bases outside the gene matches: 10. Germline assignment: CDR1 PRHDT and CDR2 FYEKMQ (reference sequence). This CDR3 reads CASSLSNSGQEAFF. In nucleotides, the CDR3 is TGTGCCAGCAGCTTAAGCAACTCGGGACAGGAGGCTTTCTTT.